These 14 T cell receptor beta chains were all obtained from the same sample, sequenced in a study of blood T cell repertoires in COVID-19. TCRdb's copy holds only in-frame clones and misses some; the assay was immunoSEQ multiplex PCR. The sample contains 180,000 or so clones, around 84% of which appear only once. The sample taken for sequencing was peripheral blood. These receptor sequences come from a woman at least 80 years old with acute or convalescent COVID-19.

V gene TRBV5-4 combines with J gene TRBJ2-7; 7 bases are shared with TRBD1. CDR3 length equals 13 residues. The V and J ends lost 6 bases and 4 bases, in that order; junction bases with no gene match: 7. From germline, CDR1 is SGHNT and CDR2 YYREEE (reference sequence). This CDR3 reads CASTYTGAYEQYF. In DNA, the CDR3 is TGTGCCAGCACCTACACAGGGGCTTACGAGCAGTACTTC.

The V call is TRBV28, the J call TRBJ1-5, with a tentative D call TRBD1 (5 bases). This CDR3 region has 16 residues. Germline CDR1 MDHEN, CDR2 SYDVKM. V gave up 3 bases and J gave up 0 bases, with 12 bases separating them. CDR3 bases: TGTGCCAGCAGTTTTGTAGGGGCGTATAGCAATCAGCCCCAGCATTTT. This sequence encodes CASSFVGAYSNQPQHF.

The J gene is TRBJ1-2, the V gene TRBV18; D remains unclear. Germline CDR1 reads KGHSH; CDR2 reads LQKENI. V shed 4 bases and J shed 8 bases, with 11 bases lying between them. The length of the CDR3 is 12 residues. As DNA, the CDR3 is TGTGCCAGCTCACTACGCGGTTGGGGCTACACCTTC. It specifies CASSLRGWGYTF.

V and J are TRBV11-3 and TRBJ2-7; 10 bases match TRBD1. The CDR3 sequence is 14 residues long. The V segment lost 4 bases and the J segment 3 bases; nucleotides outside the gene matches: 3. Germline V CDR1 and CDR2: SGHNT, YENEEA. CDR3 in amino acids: CASSSRDRGYEQYF. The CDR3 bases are TGTGCCAGCAGCTCCCGGGACAGGGGCTACGAGCAGTACTTC. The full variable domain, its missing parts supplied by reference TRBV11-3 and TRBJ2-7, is EAGVVQSPRYKIIEKKQPVAFWCNPISGHNTLYWYLQNLGQGPELLIRYENEEAVDDSQLPKDRFSAERLKGVDSTLKIQPAELGDSAVYLCASSSRDRGYEQYFGPGTRLTVT.

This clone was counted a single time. The CDR3: CASSVLYLNSPLHF. CDR3 nucleotide sequence: TGCGCCAGCAGTGTTCTTTACCTAAATTCACCCCTCCACTTT. This sequence joins TRBV10-2 and TRBJ1-6; the D is unclear. With 4 bases removed from V and 7 bases from J, the gap between germline ends came to 11 bases. The CDR3 sequence is 14 residues long. CDR1 WSHSY and CDR2 SAAADI come from the germline V gene.

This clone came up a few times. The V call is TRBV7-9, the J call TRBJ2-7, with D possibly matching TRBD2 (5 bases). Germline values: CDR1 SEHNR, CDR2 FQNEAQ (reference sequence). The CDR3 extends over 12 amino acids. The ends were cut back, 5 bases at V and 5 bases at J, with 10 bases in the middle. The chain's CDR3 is CASSLQLDEQYF. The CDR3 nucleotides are TGTGCCAGCAGCCTCCAACTAGACGAGCAGTACTTC.

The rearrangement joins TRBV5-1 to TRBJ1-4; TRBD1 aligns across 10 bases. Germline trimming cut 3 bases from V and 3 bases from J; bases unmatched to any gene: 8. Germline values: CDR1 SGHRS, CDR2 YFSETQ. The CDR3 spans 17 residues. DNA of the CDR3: TGCGCCAGCAGCTATCCAGGACAGGGGGAGCCTAATGAAAAACTGTTTTTT. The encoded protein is CASSYPGQGEPNEKLFF. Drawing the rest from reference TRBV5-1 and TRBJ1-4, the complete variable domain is KAGVTQTPRYLIKTRGQQVTLSCSPISGHRSVSWYQQTPGQGLQFLFEYFSETQRNKGNFPGRFSGRQFSNSRSEMNVSTLELGDSALYLCASSYPGQGEPNEKLFFGSGTQLSVL.

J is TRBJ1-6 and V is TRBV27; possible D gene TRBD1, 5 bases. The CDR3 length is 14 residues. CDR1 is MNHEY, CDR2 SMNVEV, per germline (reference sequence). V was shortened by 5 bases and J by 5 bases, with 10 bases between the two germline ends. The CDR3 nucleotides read TGTGCCAGCAGTGCGACAGTAGATAATTCACCCCTCCACTTT. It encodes CASSATVDNSPLHF.

CDR3 in DNA: TGTGCCAGCAGCTTGGGACACCAAGTTACCTACGAGCAGTACTTC. Its translation: CASSLGHQVTYEQYF. The genes are TRBV7-9 and TRBJ2-7; possibly TRBD1 for D (6 bases). The ends were cut back, 3 bases at V and 2 bases at J, with 14 bases in the middle. CDR1 is SEHNR, CDR2 FQNEAQ, per germline (reference sequence). The CDR3 contains 15 residues.

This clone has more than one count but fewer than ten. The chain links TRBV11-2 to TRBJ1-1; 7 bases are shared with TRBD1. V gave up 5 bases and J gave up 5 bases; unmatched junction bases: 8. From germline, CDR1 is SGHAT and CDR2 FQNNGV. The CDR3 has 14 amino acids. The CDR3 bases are TGTGCCAGCAGCGTGCCGGGACAGCGAACTGAAGCTTTCTTT. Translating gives CASSVPGQRTEAFF.

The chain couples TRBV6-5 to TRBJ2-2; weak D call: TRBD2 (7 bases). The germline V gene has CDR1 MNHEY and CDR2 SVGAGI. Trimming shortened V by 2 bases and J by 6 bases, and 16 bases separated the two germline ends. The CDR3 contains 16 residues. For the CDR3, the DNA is TGTGCCAGCAGTTACGGGGGGGGCACGAGGGCCGGGGAGCTGTTTTTT. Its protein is CASSYGGGTRAGELFF.

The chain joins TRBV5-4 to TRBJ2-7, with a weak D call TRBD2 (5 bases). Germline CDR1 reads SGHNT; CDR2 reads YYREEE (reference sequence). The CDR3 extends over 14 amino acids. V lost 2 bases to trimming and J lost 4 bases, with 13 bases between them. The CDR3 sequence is CASSFGGLQYEQYF. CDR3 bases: TGTGCCAGCAGCTTTGGTGGACTTCAGTACGAGCAGTACTTC.

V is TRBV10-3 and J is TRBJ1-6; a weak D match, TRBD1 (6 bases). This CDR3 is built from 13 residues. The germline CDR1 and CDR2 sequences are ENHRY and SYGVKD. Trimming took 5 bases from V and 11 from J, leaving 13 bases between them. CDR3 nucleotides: TGTGCCATCAGTCAACAGGGAGTGGCACCCCTCCACTTT. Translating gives CAISQQGVAPLHF.

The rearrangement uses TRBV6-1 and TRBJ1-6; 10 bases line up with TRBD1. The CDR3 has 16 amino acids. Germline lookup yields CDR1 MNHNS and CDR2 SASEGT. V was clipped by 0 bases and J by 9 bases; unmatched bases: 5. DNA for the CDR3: TGTGCCAGCAGTGAAGCCAGGACAGGGGGATTTTCACCCCTCCACTTT. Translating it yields CASSEARTGGFSPLHF.